The source of this T cell receptor beta chain is a study of shared clonotypes between healthy human individuals. Study-wide background: CD4 naive and CD4 memory each took three plates per donor, while CD8 naive took two and CD8 memory one. Regarding the study as a whole: Compared with clonotypes that all four donors shared, non-shared clonotypes had lower generation probabilities. The genetic and exposure-history diversity represented was limited by few donors.

Replicate sorted-subset PCRs were loaded with 150 to 250 ng DNA, tens of thousands of T cell genomes. Profiling relied on immunoSEQ multiplex PCR, and the TCRdb table lists in-frame clones only, not all of them. This sample yields about 1.5 million clones, of which over 95% are seen a single time; roughly 1.2% belongs to the top ten. With 6 bases clipped from V and 4 bases from J, the junction kept 8 bases outside the gene matches. CDR3 length: 14 residues. Germline CDR1 MNHEY, CDR2 SMNVEV (reference sequence). Remarks on this clone: Its cognate antigen is unknown.

The chain has TRBV27 and TRBJ2-5; 7 bases are shared with TRBD1. This clonotype was sampled from a man between 25 and 39 years old in good health. The sample was naive CD4+ T cells sorted from blood. Subset given: CD45RA+ positively selected. The CDR3 DNA follows: TGTGCCAGCAGCGAGAGGGGGCCCCGAGAGACCCAGTACTTC. Its protein is CASSERGPRETQYF.